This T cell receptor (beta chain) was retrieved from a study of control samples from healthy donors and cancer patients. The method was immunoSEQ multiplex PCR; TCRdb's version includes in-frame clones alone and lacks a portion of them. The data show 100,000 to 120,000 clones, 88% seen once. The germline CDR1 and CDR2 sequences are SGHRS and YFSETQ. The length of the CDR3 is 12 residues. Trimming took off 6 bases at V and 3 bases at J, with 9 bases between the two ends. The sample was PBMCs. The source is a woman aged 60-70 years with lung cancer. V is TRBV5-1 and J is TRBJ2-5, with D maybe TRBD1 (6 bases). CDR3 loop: CASTEGEETQYF. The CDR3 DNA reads TGCGCCAGCACCGAGGGGGAAGAGACCCAGTACTTC.